This T cell receptor (beta chain) was documented in a study of OX40 agonist ivuxolimab in advanced cancers. Profiled with immunoSEQ multiplex PCR; TCRdb holds only in-frame clones, not every one. The sample lists some 72,000 clones, 85% to 95% occurring once. CDR3 length: 15 residues. V gave up 6 bases and J gave up 2 bases; unmatched junction bases: 10. Germline V lookup: CDR1 MNHEY, CDR2 SMNVEV (reference sequence). The chain recombines TRBV27 with TRBJ2-7; 7 nucleotides line up with TRBD1. This material consisted of CD4+ or CD8+ T cells sorted from blood, taken in a trial of the OX40 agonist ivuxolimab. This clonotype was sampled from an adult with an advanced solid tumor such as melanoma, head and neck, liver or kidney cancer. The CDR3 protein is CASSITGEGPYEQYF. The CDR3 DNA is TGTGCCAGCAGCATCACAGGGGAAGGACCCTACGAGCAGTACTTC.